This T cell receptor (beta chain) was identified in a study of neurological immune-mediated disorders. With 10-nucleotide random UMIs included, cDNA was synthesized by 5'RACE. In TCRdb, the 5' RACE reads were re-called with MiXCR into one record per CDR3 protein. Of 20,000 to 25,000 distinct CDR3 sequences listed, approximately 5.9% are singletons. Many counts were recorded for this clonotype. The antigen remains unidentified. Germline V gene sequence: CDR1 SGHRS, CDR2 YFSETQ. Trimming took 0 bases from V and 2 from J; bases not matched to a gene: 4. This CDR3 comprises 16 residues. Study findings and constraints: No expanded-clone CDR3 amino acid sequence recurred across subjects, suggesting private TCR-beta repertoires. The greatest degree of TCR clonal expansion was observed in HTLV-1-associated myelopathy, with the lowest in multiple sclerosis, below that of healthy controls.

Sorted libraries used about 1 million CD4+ or CD8+ T cells. The source is a man aged 18 to 30 in good health. Source material: CD8+ T cells from blood. This chain uses TRBV5-1 with TRBJ2-5; 10 nucleotides line up with TRBD1. The CDR3 DNA reads TGCGCCAGCAGCTTGGTCGGGACAGGGGTACAAGAGACCCAGTACTTC. It translates to CASSLVGTGVQETQYF.